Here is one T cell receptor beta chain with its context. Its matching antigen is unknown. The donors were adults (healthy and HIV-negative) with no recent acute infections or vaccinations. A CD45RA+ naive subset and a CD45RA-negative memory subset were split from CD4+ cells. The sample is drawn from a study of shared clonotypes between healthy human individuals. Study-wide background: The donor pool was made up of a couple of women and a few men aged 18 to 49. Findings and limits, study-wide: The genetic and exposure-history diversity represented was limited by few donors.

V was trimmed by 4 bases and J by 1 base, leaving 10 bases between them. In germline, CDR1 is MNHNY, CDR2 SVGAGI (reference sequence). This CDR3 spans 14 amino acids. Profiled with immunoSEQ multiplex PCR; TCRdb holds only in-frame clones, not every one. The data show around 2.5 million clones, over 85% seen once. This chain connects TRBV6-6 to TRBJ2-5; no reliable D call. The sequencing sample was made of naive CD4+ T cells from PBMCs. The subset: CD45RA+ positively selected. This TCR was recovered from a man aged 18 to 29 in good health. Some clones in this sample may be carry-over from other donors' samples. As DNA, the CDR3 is TGTGCCAGCAGTTCCGGACCGCTCCAAGAGACCCAGTACTTC. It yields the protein CASSSGPLQETQYF.